The 7 T cell receptor beta chains in this list originate from one sample, sequenced in a study of coeliac disease. TCRdb keeps only in-frame clones here, not all; method: immunoSEQ multiplex PCR. The table includes thousands of clones, about 70% detected once. The specimen sequenced was lymphocytes from the gut lamina propria. The receptor set was obtained from a man aged 18 to 29 with celiac disease on a gluten-free diet.

The chain uses TRBV7-2 and TRBJ2-3, with 16 bases that match TRBD2. The CDR3 contains 17 residues. Losses at the gene ends were 5 bases for V and 6 bases for J; bases not matched to a gene: 8. Germline CDR1 is SGHTA and CDR2 is FQGNSA. The CDR3 nucleotides are TGTGCCAGCAGCACGGGGACTAGCGGGGGGGCCGGGGATACGCAGTATTTT. It yields the protein CASSTGTSGGAGDTQYF. Filled out from reference TRBV7-2 and TRBJ2-3, the complete variable domain reads GAGVSQSPSNKVTEKGKDVELRCDPISGHTALYWYRQSLGQGLEFLIYFQGNSAPDKSGLPSDRFSAERTGGSVSTLTIQRTQQEDSAVYLCASSTGTSGGAGDTQYFGPGTRLTVL.

V is TRBV28 and J is TRBJ1-1, with 8 bases aligning to TRBD1. Germline trimming cut 2 bases from V and 9 bases from J; bases unmatched to any gene: 2. This CDR3 has 12 residues. The germline CDR1 and CDR2 sequences are MDHEN and SYDVKM. The CDR3, as DNA: TGTGCCAGCAGTTTAGCAGGGGGCCAAGCTTTCTTT. Its protein product is CASSLAGGQAFF.

This clone occurred a few times. The chain uses TRBV7-9 and TRBJ2-7; TRBD1 might be the D (6 bases). The CDR3 has 15 amino acids. V was clipped by 4 bases and J by 2 bases, with 15 bases between them. CDR1 SEHNR and CDR2 FQNEAQ come from the germline V gene (reference sequence). Here the CDR3 reads CASSCMGARAYEQYF. The CDR3, as DNA: TGTGCCAGCAGCTGCATGGGGGCACGGGCCTACGAGCAGTACTTC.

This sequence joins TRBV28 and TRBJ2-3, with 10 nucleotides matching TRBD2. V lost 7 bases to trimming and J lost 11 bases; unmatched junction nucleotides: 33. CDR1 and CDR2 (germline): MDHEN, SYDVKM. The CDR3 has 21 residues. The CDR3 protein is CASTQSRSMVKYSGGNLMQYF. As DNA, the CDR3 is TGTGCCAGCACCCAATCGAGAAGCATGGTAAAATATAGCGGGGGGAATCTGATGCAGTATTTT.

Of note for this clone: Other DNA sequences from this sample encode an identical CDR3 as well. The chain is built from TRBV7-9 and TRBJ2-7, with D possibly TRBD1 on 5 matching bases. Trimming pared 1 base from V and 3 bases from J, leaving 7 bases between. Looked up from germline, CDR1 is SEHNR and CDR2 is FQNEAQ (reference sequence). The CDR3 totals 13 residues. The CDR3 DNA is TGTGCCAGCAGCTTAGACCAGGGCTACGAGCAGTACTTC. Its protein is CASSLDQGYEQYF.

This chain joins TRBV12-5 and TRBJ2-7; 10 bases agree with TRBD1. J was trimmed by 2 bases and V by 3 bases; bases with no gene match: 7. Germline values: CDR1 LGHNT, CDR2 FRNRAP. This CDR3 comprises 16 residues. The DNA for the CDR3 is TGTGCTAGTGGTTTATTAACCGGGACAGGGGCCTACGAGCAGTACTTC. Its protein is CASGLLTGTGAYEQYF. Drawing the rest from reference TRBV12-5 and TRBJ2-7, the complete variable domain is DARVTQTPRHKVTEMGQEVTMRCQPILGHNTVFWYRQTMMQGLELLAYFRNRAPLDDSGMPKDRFSAEMPDATLATLKIQPSEPRDSAVYFCASGLLTGTGAYEQYFGPGTRLTVT.

The J gene is TRBJ2-7, the V gene TRBV4-3, with D possibly matching TRBD2 (5 bases). The V and J ends lost 4 bases and 5 bases respectively, with 18 bases between them. Per the germline V gene, CDR1 is LGHNA and CDR2 is YSLEER. There are 15 residues in the CDR3. The CDR3 nucleotides read TGCGCCAGCAGCCCTGGGAGTCACAGCGCCCACGAGCAGTACTTC. Protein: CASSPGSHSAHEQYF.